The next 23 T cell receptor beta chains were all read from a single sample in a study of T cell repertoires in aging, cancer and after chemotherapy (dated by TCRdb to about 2019). Genomic DNA extracted from peripheral blood, rather than sorted cells or RNA, was used as the source for amplification of TCR beta rearrangements. Instrument on record: Illumina MiSeq. Multiplex touch-down PCR with a mixed TRB-A/B primer pool was used to amplify rearranged TRB sequences covering the V, D and J segments. TCRdb passed the public sequencing reads through fastp at Q25 and MiXCR, retaining productive beta sequences. Records with the same CDR3 protein are collapsed into one entry carrying the most frequent genes and DNA. Within this sample are 2,200 or so distinct CDR3 sequences, with 36% of them counted one time only. The ten largest account for just over 25% of the sample. Sequences were obtained from blood. The receptor source for this set is a human donor with a solid tumor.

The chain links TRBV5-6 to TRBJ2-7; D uncertain. This CDR3 is 16 amino acids long. Trimming left V 4 bases short and J 1 base short, with 18 bases between. Germline CDR1 and CDR2: SGHDT and YYEEEE. The CDR3 sequence: CASSPGGTVASYEQYF. DNA for the CDR3: TGTGCCAGCAGCCCAGGTGGCACAGTCGCGTCCTACGAGCAGTACTTC. Drawing the rest from reference TRBV5-6 and TRBJ2-7, the complete variable domain is DAGVTQSPTHLIKTRGQQVTLRCSPKSGHDTVSWYQQALGQGPQFIFQYYEEEERQRGNFPDRFSGHQFPNYSSELNVNALLLGDSALYLCASSPGGTVASYEQYFGPGTRLTVT.

The sample holds a few counts of this clonotype. The chain combines TRBV6-5 with TRBJ2-1, with TRBD2 matching over 9 bases. With V trimmed by 6 bases and J by 4 bases, 10 bases remained unmatched. Germline V CDR1 and CDR2: MNHEY, SVGAGI. The CDR3 is 16 residues long. CDR3 residues: CASRPSAGGLYNEQFF. Written as DNA, the CDR3 is TGTGCCAGCAGGCCTTCTGCGGGGGGGCTTTACAATGAGCAGTTCTTC.

This chain joins TRBV4-2 and TRBJ2-7; perhaps D is TRBD1 or TRBD2 (5 bases each). Between the trimmed V and J ends, which lost 5 bases and 6 bases, there was a span of 17 bases. CDR1 is LGHNA and CDR2 is YNFKEQ in the germline V gene. The CDR3 is 14 amino acids. The CDR3, as DNA: TGTGCCAGCAGCTGGTTGGGGTCCGGGGCCGAGCAGTACTTC. Its translation is CASSWLGSGAEQYF.

Here the CDR3 DNA reads TGCAGTGCTTGGACTAGCGGGAGTACCGTCTACGAGCAGTACTTC. It yields the protein CSAWTSGSTVYEQYF. This sequence joins TRBV20-1 and TRBJ2-7; 13 nucleotides match TRBD2. The CDR3 spans 15 residues. The germline CDR1 and CDR2 sequences are DFQATT and SNEGSKA (reference sequence). The V segment lost 5 bases and the J segment 3 bases; nucleotides outside the gene matches: 7.

The V gene is TRBV19, the J gene TRBJ1-4, with D unresolved. With 2 bases removed from V and 8 bases from J, the gap between germline ends came to 21 bases. The CDR3 is 17 amino acids. Looked up from germline, CDR1 is LNHDA and CDR2 is SQIVND (reference sequence). In DNA form, the CDR3 reads TGTGCCAGTAGTATAATACCTTGGCGCGGGGAGGACGAAAAACTGTTTTTT. Residues: CASSIIPWRGEDEKLFF.

Only one count was recorded for this clonotype. The rearrangement links TRBV18 to TRBJ2-5, with 10 bases lining up with TRBD1. The V and J ends lost 4 bases and 5 bases, in that order; junction bases with no gene match: 7. The CDR3 is 15 residues long. Germline V lookup: CDR1 KGHSH, CDR2 LQKENI. The CDR3: CASSRGTGVWETQYF. The CDR3 DNA reads as TGTGCCAGCTCACGAGGGACAGGGGTTTGGGAGACCCAGTACTTC.

Written as DNA, the CDR3 is TGTGCCAGCAGCTTCCAGGGTGGCACTGAAGCTTTCTTT. Translation: CASSFQGGTEAFF. The chain joins TRBV5-4 to TRBJ1-1; tentative D call: TRBD1 (5 bases). Germline values: CDR1 SGHNT, CDR2 YYREEE (reference sequence). CDR3 length: 13 residues. Trimming stripped 2 bases from V and 4 bases from J, with 9 bases between. Looking up the rest from reference TRBV5-4 and TRBJ1-1 gives the full variable domain: ETGVTQSPTHLIKTRGQQVTLRCSSQSGHNTVSWYQQALGQGPQFIFQYYREEENGRGNFPPRFSGLQFPNYSSELNVNALELDDSALYLCASSFQGGTEAFFGQGTRLTVV.

This clonotype was observed a few times. The rearrangement uses TRBV27 and TRBJ1-1, with a weak D call TRBD1 (5 bases). The CDR3 spans 15 residues. V was clipped by 0 bases and J by 5 bases, with 13 bases between them. Germline V gene lookup returns CDR1 MNHEY and CDR2 SMNVEV (reference sequence). CDR3 protein: CASSLSGGIRTEAFF. The CDR3 DNA is TGTGCCAGCAGTTTATCGGGGGGGATCCGGACTGAAGCTTTCTTT.

This clonotype appeared a few times. This rearrangement joins TRBV6-6 to TRBJ2-7, with 12 bases lining up with TRBD2. There are 15 residues in the CDR3. With 6 bases clipped from V and 2 bases from J, the junction kept 5 bases outside the gene matches. Germline CDR1 MNHNY, CDR2 SVGAGI (reference sequence). DNA of the CDR3: TGTGCCAGCAGCCCGACTAGCGGGAGCGCCTACGAGCAGTACTTC. Translating gives CASSPTSGSAYEQYF.

This clonotype is large by share. V and J are TRBV6-5 and TRBJ2-1, with D unclear. The V end lost 0 bases, the J end lost 3 bases, and 6 bases lay between the germline ends. The CDR3 is made up of 14 amino acids. The germline CDR1 and CDR2 sequences are MNHEY and SVGAGI. The CDR3 loop is CASSYSSDYNEQFF. The CDR3 region has the DNA TGTGCCAGCAGTTACTCCTCTGACTACAATGAGCAGTTCTTC.

As concerns this clonotype: A much bigger clone sits one base away, suggesting this may be a read error. This chain connects TRBV12-3 or TRBV12-4 to TRBJ1-6, with TRBD1 as a possible D gene (5 bases). The CDR3 sequence is 11 residues long. The CDR3 protein is CASSFGTVLDF. The CDR3 bases are TGTGCCAGCAGTTTCGGGACCGTCCTCGACTTT.

Judged by abundance, this clonotype is large. This chain links TRBV6-5 with TRBJ2-1; D gene ambiguous. Germline V gene data show CDR1 as MNHEY and CDR2 as SVGAGI. The V end was cut by 2 bases, the J end by 5 bases, with 7 bases between. The CDR3 totals 13 residues. The CDR3: CASSYGVDNEQFF. CDR3 sequence (DNA): TGTGCCAGCAGTTACGGGGTAGACAATGAGCAGTTCTTC.

By frequency in the sample, this clonotype is medium-sized. The CDR3 loop is CASSLTSGSRETQYF. The CDR3 region has the DNA TGTGCCAGCAGTTTGACTAGCGGGAGTCGAGAGACCCAGTACTTC. The chain joins TRBV12-3 or TRBV12-4 to TRBJ2-5, with 12 nucleotides matching TRBD2. The CDR3 sequence is 15 residues long. J gave up 4 bases and V 3 bases, and 3 bases lay outside the gene matches.

By its share, this clonotype is medium-sized (0.01 to 0.1%). The V and J genes are TRBV6-6 and TRBJ1-5; D is perhaps TRBD1 (5 bases). The CDR3 is made up of 14 amino acids. Trimming pared 2 bases from V and 5 bases from J, leaving 10 bases between. From germline, CDR1 is MNHNY and CDR2 SVGAGI (reference sequence). The CDR3 nucleotides read TGTGCCAGCAGTTACCCCGGGACGGATCAGCCCCAGCATTTT. Encoded protein: CASSYPGTDQPQHF.

The table lists this clonotype with a few counts. The chain combines TRBV19 with TRBJ2-1, with D possibly called TRBD1 or TRBD2 (5 bases each). The germline V and J ends were trimmed by 7 bases and 2 bases, with 15 bases remaining between them. This CDR3 has 15 amino acids. From germline, CDR1 is LNHDA and CDR2 SQIVND (reference sequence). DNA for the CDR3: TGTGCCAGTACCTCGGGGCTACTTACCTACAATGAGCAGTTCTTC. Protein: CASTSGLLTYNEQFF.

This clonotype is labeled medium-sized. V usage is TRBV5-6 and J usage is TRBJ2-7; no firm D call. This CDR3 has 12 residues. CDR1 is SGHDT, CDR2 YYEEEE, per germline. The ends were cut back, 3 bases at V and 3 bases at J, with 7 bases in the middle. CDR3 loop: CASSSWGYEQYF. The CDR3 nucleotides are TGTGCCAGCAGCTCCTGGGGCTACGAGCAGTACTTC.

The table lists this clonotype with a few counts. The gene calls are TRBV6-6 and TRBJ1-1; no definite D call. V was clipped by 7 bases and J by 5 bases, with 14 bases between them. The V gene's germline CDR1 is MNHNY and CDR2 SVGAGI (reference sequence). The CDR3 contains 13 residues. CDR3 coding DNA: TGTGCCAGCAAGAACTTGGTAGGAACTGAAGCTTTCTTT. As protein: CASKNLVGTEAFF.

V usage is TRBV12-3 or TRBV12-4 and J usage is TRBJ1-2, with D possibly TRBD1 on 6 matching bases. This CDR3 is 16 amino acids long. Trimming pared 6 bases from V and 0 bases from J, leaving 17 bases between. CDR3: CASSPGHKEANYGYTF. The CDR3 DNA reads TGTGCCAGCAGCCCGGGACACAAAGAGGCTAACTATGGCTACACCTTC.

This clonotype was observed once. The chain has TRBV7-9 and TRBJ2-1, with 10 nucleotides matching TRBD1. This CDR3 is 14 amino acids long. CDR1 SEHNR and CDR2 FQNEAQ come from the germline V gene (reference sequence). Trimming at V came to 6 bases and at J to 8 bases, leaving 7 bases not matched to a gene. CDR3 residues: CASRTGTGEDEQFF. The CDR3 bases are TGTGCCAGCAGAACCGGGACAGGGGAGGATGAGCAGTTCTTC.

By share, this clonotype ranks as large (0.1 to 1%). V gene TRBV29-1 combines with J gene TRBJ2-7; D could derive from TRBD1 or TRBD2 (6 bases each). Per the germline V gene, CDR1 is SQVTM and CDR2 is ANQGSEA. CDR3 length equals 15 residues. With 4 bases removed from V and 4 bases from J, the gap between germline ends came to 20 bases. The CDR3 coding sequence is TGCAGCGTTGGGTTCGGGGGCAGGTTCTCATACGAGCAGTACTTC. Translated, it gives CSVGFGGRFSYEQYF.

This chain joins TRBV11-1 and TRBJ2-1; 8 nucleotides line up with TRBD2. CDR3 length: 16 amino acids. The junction had 19 bases not matched to a gene; V was cut back by 6 bases and J by 12 bases. Germline CDR1 is SGHAT and CDR2 is FQDESV (reference sequence). The DNA for the CDR3 is TGTGCCAGCAGTCTGTCGATCGGGGGGGAGGCCGAGCGGCAGTTCTTC. This translates into CASSLSIGGEAERQFF. The complete variable domain, with remaining parts taken from reference TRBV11-1 and TRBJ2-1, reads EAEVAQSPRYKITEKSQAVAFWCDPISGHATLYWYRQILGQGPELLVQFQDESVVDDSQLPKDRFSAERLKGVDSTLKIQPAELGDSAMYLCASSLSIGGEAERQFFGPGTRLTVL.

This clonotype is labeled as large. The chain couples TRBV6-5 to TRBJ1-2; 11 nucleotides align to TRBD1. The germline V gene encodes CDR1 MNHEY and CDR2 SVGAGI. Germline trimming cut 6 bases from V and 3 bases from J; bases unmatched to any gene: 9. The CDR3 totals 16 residues. As DNA, the CDR3 is TGTGCCAGCAGCCATCGACCGGGACAGGGGGACTATGGCTACACCTTC. Its translation is CASSHRPGQGDYGYTF.

The chain carries TRBV12-3 or TRBV12-4 and TRBJ1-2; D possibly corresponds to TRBD1 (5 bases). The length of the CDR3 is 12 residues. V lost 2 bases to trimming and J lost 6 bases, with 7 bases between them. The CDR3 protein is CASSLWGDGYTF. CDR3 coding DNA: TGTGCCAGCAGTTTATGGGGGGATGGCTACACCTTC.